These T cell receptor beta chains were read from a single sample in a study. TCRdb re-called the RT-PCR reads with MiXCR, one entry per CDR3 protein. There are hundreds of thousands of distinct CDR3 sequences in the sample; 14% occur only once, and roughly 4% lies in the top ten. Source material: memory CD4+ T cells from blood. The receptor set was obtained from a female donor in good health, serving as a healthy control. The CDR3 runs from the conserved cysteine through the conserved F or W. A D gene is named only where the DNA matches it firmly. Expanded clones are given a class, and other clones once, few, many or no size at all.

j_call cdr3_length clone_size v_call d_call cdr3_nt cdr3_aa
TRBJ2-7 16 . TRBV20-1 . TGCAGTGCTATACCCAGAGGGGGGGACTTTTCCTACGAGCAGTACTTC CSAIPRGGDFSYEQYF
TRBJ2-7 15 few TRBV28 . TGTGCCAGCAGTCCACGTAGTGGGGTCACCTACGAGCAGTACTTC CASSPRSGVTYEQYF
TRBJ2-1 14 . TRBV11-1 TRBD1 TGTGCCAGCAGCTTGACAGGGGGGTTCGATGAGCAGTTCTTC CASSLTGGFDEQFF
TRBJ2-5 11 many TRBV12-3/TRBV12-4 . TGTGCCAGCAGAGCGGGAGAGACCCAGTACTTC CASRAGETQYF
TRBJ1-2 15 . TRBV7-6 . TGTGCCAGCAGCTTGGTACAGGGTGGTCCCTATGGCTACACCTTC CASSLVQGGPYGYTF
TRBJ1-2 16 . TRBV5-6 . TGTGCCAGCAGCCCATCTCACAACCTCCACAATTATGGCTACACCTTC CASSPSHNLHNYGYTF
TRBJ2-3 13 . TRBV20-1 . TGCAGTGCAAACGGGGAACCCACAGATACGCAGTATTTT CSANGEPTDTQYF
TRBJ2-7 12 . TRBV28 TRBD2 TGTGCCAGCAGGGCGGGAGATTACGAGCAGTACTTC CASRAGDYEQYF
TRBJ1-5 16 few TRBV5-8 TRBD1 TGTGCCAGCAGCACTGGGACAGGGGGGATGCGTCAGCCCCAGCATTTT CASSTGTGGMRQPQHF
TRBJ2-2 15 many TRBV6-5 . TGTGCCAGCAGTTACTCGCCAACGAACACCGGGGAGCTGTTTTTT CASSYSPTNTGELFF
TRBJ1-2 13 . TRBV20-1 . TGCAGTGCTAGAACAGGGTTCTTGGGTGGCTACACCTTC CSARTGFLGGYTF
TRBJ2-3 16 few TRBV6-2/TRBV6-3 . TGTGCCAGCAGTTACACAGCGGGCCCCGAGAGGGATACGCAGTATTTT CASSYTAGPERDTQYF
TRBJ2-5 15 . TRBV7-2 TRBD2 TGTGCCAACATCAAATCTAGCGGTCAACAAGAGACCCAGTACTTC CANIKSSGQQETQYF
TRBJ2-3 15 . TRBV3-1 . TGTGCCAGCAGCCAAGGACTACTAGGGTCAGATACGCAGTATTTT CASSQGLLGSDTQYF
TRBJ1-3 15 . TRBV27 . TGTGCCAGCAGCAAAGGGGCCCTCTCTGGAAACACCATATATTTT CASSKGALSGNTIYF
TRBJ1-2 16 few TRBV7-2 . TGTGCCAGCAGCTTAGCTTCTTCTCTGGGCATCTATGGCTACACCTTC CASSLASSLGIYGYTF